This T cell receptor (beta chain) was identified during a study of blood T cell repertoires in COVID-19. The assay was immunoSEQ multiplex PCR, and TCRdb's table has in-frame clones only and misses some. Of 350,000 to 400,000 clones detected, around 89% appear once; the ten largest clones hold around 3%. This clone was counted between two and nine times. Germline V lookup: CDR1 KGHSH, CDR2 LQKENI. This CDR3 is built from 17 residues. The germline V and J ends were trimmed by 2 bases and 5 bases, with 21 bases remaining between them. The chain uses TRBV18 and TRBJ1-1, with TRBD1 as a possible D gene (5 bases). The clonotype comes from a woman in her twenties or thirties with COVID-19, enrolled during active disease. The sample consisted of peripheral blood. The CDR3 loop reads CASSPFDRGLTQTEAFF. The DNA for the CDR3 is TGTGCCAGCTCACCATTCGACAGAGGCCTGACTCAGACTGAAGCTTTCTTT.